A single sample is the source of the 27 T cell receptor beta chains below, sequenced in a study of T cells in Graves' hyperthyroidism and ophthalmopathy. Authors of the study amplified TCR beta CDR3 regions from RNA transcripts. The HTBI primer set served for first-round RT-PCR of the TCR CDR3. A single record per CDR3 protein comes from TCRdb applying MiXCR to the multiplex PCR reads. The sample has under 350,000 distinct CDR3 sequences; 18% are singletons. Source material: blood. The receptors come from a woman between 50 and 59 years old with Graves' hyperthyroidism.

The chain links TRBV9 to TRBJ2-2; D is possibly TRBD1 (5 bases). The CDR3 extends over 16 amino acids. Germline V gives CDR1 SGDLS, CDR2 YYNGEE. V was shortened by 7 bases and J by 0 bases, with 16 bases between the two germline ends. The CDR3 loop is CASAVRADSNTGELFF. CDR3 bases: TGTGCCAGCGCGGTCAGGGCAGATTCGAACACCGGGGAGCTGTTTTTT. The variable domain in full, with the rest retrieved from reference TRBV9 and TRBJ2-2, is DSGVTQTPKHLITATGQRVTLRCSPRSGDLSVYWYQQSLDQGLQFLIQYYNGEERAKGNILERFSAQQFPDLHSELNLSSLELGDSALYFCASAVRADSNTGELFFGEGSRLTVL.

This clonotype was counted between two and nine times. CDR3 sequence reads: CASQFVRGEYGYTF. The CDR3 DNA sequence: TGTGCCAGCCAATTCGTTCGGGGCGAGTATGGCTACACCTTC. The chain is built from TRBV6-1 and TRBJ1-2; the D gene is possibly TRBD1 (5 bases). CDR3 length: 14 residues. V dropped 8 bases and J dropped 5 bases, with 18 bases sitting between them. CDR1 and CDR2 (germline): MNHNS, SASEGT.

In this sample, this clonotype turned up many times. The CDR3 region has the DNA TGTGCCAGCAGCTTATTCGGGGGAGAGACGCAGTATTTT. This encodes CASSLFGGETQYF. V gene TRBV13 combines with J gene TRBJ2-3; perhaps TRBD2 as D (6 bases). The ends were cut back, 2 bases at V and 9 bases at J, with 12 bases in the middle. CDR3 size: 13 residues. Looked up from germline, CDR1 is PRHDT and CDR2 is FYEKMQ (reference sequence).

The rearrangement uses TRBV6-1 and TRBJ1-5; TRBD1 agrees at 7 bases. With 0 bases clipped from V and 5 bases from J, the junction kept 4 bases outside the gene matches. Germline-derived CDR1 and CDR2 are MNHNS and SASEGT. The CDR3 sequence is 15 residues long. The CDR3 spells CASSEAGGSYQPQHF. CDR3 nucleotides: TGTGCCAGCAGTGAAGCAGGGGGCAGCTATCAGCCCCAGCATTTT.

This clonotype was seen only a few times. The V and J genes are TRBV12-3 or TRBV12-4 and TRBJ1-3, with D possibly matching TRBD1 (6 bases). The V end was cut by 4 bases, the J end by 11 bases, with 9 bases between. This CDR3 region has 11 residues. In nucleotides, the CDR3 is TGTGCCAGCAGTTCCAGGGGCTCCATATATTTT. It is translated as CASSSRGSIYF.

The chain combines TRBV20-1 with TRBJ2-2; unclear D gene. Trimming took 6 bases from V and 1 from J, leaving 12 bases between them. CDR1 is DFQATT and CDR2 is SNEGSKA in the germline V gene (reference sequence). This CDR3 is 14 amino acids long. The CDR3 region has the DNA TGCAGTGCGCAAAGGGTGGAGAACACCGGGGAGCTGTTTTTT. This sequence encodes CSAQRVENTGELFF.

This clonotype was recorded many times. J is TRBJ2-5 and V is TRBV18; TRBD2 aligns across 12 bases. Trimming at V came to 0 bases and at J to 1 base, leaving 0 bases not matched to a gene. Germline-derived CDR1 and CDR2 are KGHSH and LQKENI. This CDR3 has 16 residues. CDR3 sequence reads: CASSPPGLAGQETQYF. The CDR3 DNA reads as TGTGCCAGCTCACCACCGGGACTAGCGGGCCAAGAGACCCAGTACTTC.

In its sample, this clonotype was seen many times. The J gene is TRBJ1-1, the V gene TRBV12-3 or TRBV12-4; tentative D call: TRBD1 (6 bases). V was cut by 1 base and J by 1 base, with 13 bases left in between. The CDR3 spans 16 residues. The CDR3 bases are TGTGCCAGCAGTTTAGACCCGAGGGGGGCGAACACTGAAGCTTTCTTT. Protein sequence: CASSLDPRGANTEAFF.

This clonotype came up a few times. The gene calls are TRBV19 and TRBJ2-2, with D perhaps matching TRBD1 (6 bases). V was cut by 4 bases and J by 8 bases, with 11 bases left in between. CDR3 length: 13 amino acids. Germline CDR1 and CDR2: LNHDA and SQIVND (reference sequence). The CDR3 region has the DNA TGTGCCAGTAGTACCTCCGGGACAGGGGAGCTGTTTTTT. Translation gives CASSTSGTGELFF.

The chain employs TRBV7-2 and TRBJ2-5, with D possibly being TRBD2 (6 bases). CDR1 and CDR2 from the germline V gene are SGHTA and FQGNSA. The V end lost 3 bases, the J end lost 6 bases, and 11 bases lay between the germline ends. CDR3 length equals 13 residues. CDR3 DNA sequence: TGTGCCAGCAGCTTGGACTACTCGAAGACCCAGTACTTC. It encodes CASSLDYSKTQYF.

The rearrangement links TRBV19 to TRBJ1-5; D possibly corresponds to TRBD1 (5 bases). V was cut by 3 bases and J by 3 bases, with 18 bases left in between. The CDR3 extends over 17 amino acids. CDR1 LNHDA and CDR2 SQIVND come from the germline V gene (reference sequence). The CDR3 region has the DNA TGTGCCAGTAGTATCTATCAGAGGGGAGAATTCAATCAGCCCCAGCATTTT. Translated, it gives CASSIYQRGEFNQPQHF. Using reference TRBV19 and TRBJ1-5 for the parts outside the CDR3, the full variable domain is DGGITQSPKYLFRKEGQNVTLSCEQNLNHDAMYWYRQDPGQGLRLIYYSQIVNDFQKGDIAEGYSVSREKKESFPLTVTSAQKNPTAFYLCASSIYQRGEFNQPQHFGDGTRLSIL.

The chain combines TRBV9 with TRBJ1-1, with D perhaps TRBD1 (5 bases). Between the trimmed V and J ends, which lost 3 bases and 12 bases, there was a span of 18 bases. The germline V gene has CDR1 SGDLS and CDR2 YYNGEE. The CDR3 has 13 residues. CDR3 protein: CASSAGTPGSTFF. The CDR3 nucleotides are TGTGCCAGCAGCGCCGGGACCCCCGGATCGACTTTCTTT.

This clonotype has just a few counts. V and J are TRBV18 and TRBJ2-1; D perhaps matches TRBD1 (6 bases). Germline loops: CDR1 KGHSH, CDR2 LQKENI. Trimming pared 6 bases from V and 7 bases from J, leaving 19 bases between. The CDR3 contains 15 residues. Here the CDR3 DNA reads TGTGCCAGCTCGGGGTCGGCAGGGGATTGGAATGAGCAGTTCTTC. It specifies CASSGSAGDWNEQFF.

This clonotype was observed a few times. The genes are TRBV6-1 and TRBJ1-2, with D unresolved. This CDR3 has 13 amino acids. The germline V and J ends were trimmed by 6 bases and 3 bases, with 11 bases remaining between them. Germline CDR1 MNHNS, CDR2 SASEGT. In DNA form, the CDR3 reads TGTGCCAGCAGCCCTAACACGGACTATGGCTACACCTTC. This translates into CASSPNTDYGYTF.

At least ten counts were recorded for this clonotype. V usage is TRBV28 and J usage is TRBJ2-1; possibly TRBD1 for D (5 bases). Germline V CDR1 and CDR2: MDHEN, SYDVKM. Trimming stripped 6 bases from V and 3 bases from J, with 15 bases between. The length of the CDR3 is 15 residues. The CDR3 nucleotides are TGTGCCAGCAGCCCAGGGTCGGGTAACTACAATGAGCAGTTCTTC. It specifies CASSPGSGNYNEQFF. Full variable domain (outside the CDR3, taken from reference TRBV28 and TRBJ2-1): DVKVTQSSRYLVKRTGEKVFLECVQDMDHENMFWYRQDPGLGLRLIYFSYDVKMKEKGDIPEGYSVSREKKERFSLILESASTNQTSMYLCASSPGSGNYNEQFFGPGTRLTVL.

The rearrangement joins TRBV12-3 or TRBV12-4 to TRBJ1-2, with 10 bases matching TRBD1. CDR3 length: 14 amino acids. The V segment lost 7 bases and the J segment 5 bases; nucleotides outside the gene matches: 7. In DNA, the CDR3 is TGTGCCAGCACCGGACAGGGGGTAGGGTATGGCTACACCTTC. Translation gives CASTGQGVGYGYTF.

This clonotype was picked up many times. This chain joins TRBV2 and TRBJ2-1, with unresolved D. V shed 4 bases and J shed 7 bases, with 5 bases lying between them. Per the germline V gene, CDR1 is SNHLY and CDR2 is FYNNEI. This CDR3 spans 11 amino acids. The CDR3 DNA follows: TGTGCCAGCAGTGGGGCTAATGAGCAGTTCTTC. It translates to CASSGANEQFF.

The sample holds many counts of this clonotype. The chain couples TRBV20-1 to TRBJ2-1; D might be TRBD2 (5 bases). The length of the CDR3 is 15 residues. V shed 4 bases and J shed 0 bases, with 13 bases lying between them. From germline, CDR1 is DFQATT and CDR2 SNEGSKA (reference sequence). The CDR3 loop reads CSATRGILSYNEQFF. For the CDR3, the DNA is TGCAGTGCTACCCGGGGAATACTCTCCTACAATGAGCAGTTCTTC.

This clonotype was seen only a few times. Written as DNA, the CDR3 is TGTGCCACCAGCGCCCGCAGGGAGGAGACCCAGTACTTC. Its translation: CATSARREETQYF. The V gene is TRBV15, the J gene TRBJ2-5; D is possibly TRBD1 or TRBD2 (5 bases each). CDR1 is LNHNV and CDR2 is YYDKDF in the germline V gene (reference sequence). CDR3 length: 13 amino acids. Between the trimmed V and J ends, which lost 5 bases and 5 bases, there was a span of 12 bases. Drawing the rest from reference TRBV15 and TRBJ2-5, the complete variable domain is DAMVIQNPRYQVTQFGKPVTLSCSQTLNHNVMYWYQQKSSQAPKLLFHYYDKDFNNEADTPDNFQSRRPNTSFCFLDIRSPGLGDTAMYLCATSARREETQYFGPGTRLLVL.

The V call is TRBV5-5, the J call TRBJ1-1; 10 bases map to TRBD1. This CDR3 is 18 amino acids long. The germline V gene encodes CDR1 SGHKS and CDR2 YYEKEE (reference sequence). Unmatched junction bases numbered 9, after V lost 1 base and J lost 0 bases. CDR3 amino acids: CASSLSEWDRGMNTEAFF. The CDR3 DNA reads as TGTGCCAGCAGCTTGAGTGAATGGGACAGGGGTATGAACACTGAAGCTTTCTTT.

The chain recombines TRBV6-2 or TRBV6-3 with TRBJ1-6; TRBD1 might be the D (5 bases). CDR1 is MNHEY and CDR2 is SVGEGT in the germline V gene. The CDR3 contains 16 residues. The ends were cut back, 4 bases at V and 7 bases at J, with 17 bases in the middle. Here the CDR3 reads CASSSMRGASNSPLHF. CDR3 nucleotides: TGTGCCAGCAGTTCCATGAGGGGAGCAAGCAATTCACCCCTCCACTTT.

The chain joins TRBV5-1 to TRBJ2-3, with TRBD2 matching 7 bases. Germline V lookup: CDR1 SGHRS, CDR2 YFSETQ. This CDR3 has 17 residues. The ends lost 1 base at V and 2 bases at J; junction bases unmatched: 10. The CDR3 reads CASSLFGGGLDTDTQYF. CDR3 DNA sequence: TGCGCCAGCAGCTTGTTTGGGGGGGGACTTGACACAGATACGCAGTATTTT.

This clonotype was seen many times. V and J are TRBV6-1 and TRBJ2-4; 9 bases are a match to TRBD2. Germline-derived CDR1 and CDR2 are MNHNS and SASEGT. V lost 8 bases, J lost 8 bases, and 7 bases stayed unmatched. The length of the CDR3 is 13 residues. The CDR3 coding sequence is TGTGCCAGCGGGGAGCGGGAGGAAGACATTCAGTACTTC. Its protein product is CASGEREEDIQYF.

This clonotype showed up many times. The chain couples TRBV2 to TRBJ2-7, with TRBD2 as a possible D gene (5 bases). CDR3 size: 13 residues. The V gene lost 6 bases and the J gene lost 3 bases, with 12 bases spanning the gap. CDR1 is SNHLY, CDR2 FYNNEI, per germline. This CDR3 reads CASSGGLNYEQYV. The CDR3 DNA sequence: TGTGCCAGCAGCGGCGGACTCAACTACGAGCAGTACGTC.

The table lists this clonotype with a few counts. This chain links TRBV10-3 with TRBJ2-3; D gene uncertain. Between the trimmed V and J ends, which lost 3 bases and 6 bases, there was a span of 4 bases. This CDR3 spans 11 amino acids. Germline V gives CDR1 ENHRY, CDR2 SYGVKD. The CDR3: CAISDSDTQYF. In nucleotides, the CDR3 is TGTGCCATCAGTGACTCTGATACGCAGTATTTT.

This clonotype was recorded a few times. The rearrangement links TRBV29-1 to TRBJ1-1; 7 nucleotides align to TRBD1. The V gene's germline CDR1 is SQVTM and CDR2 ANQGSEA. This CDR3 is built from 13 residues. Germline trimming cut 3 bases from V and 4 bases from J; bases unmatched to any gene: 5. CDR3 residues: CSVEEGAGTEAFF. As DNA, the CDR3 is TGCAGCGTTGAGGAGGGGGCAGGCACTGAAGCTTTCTTT.

This clonotype was seen repeatedly, ten times or more. An end of the junction differs from the germline gene, which may be a read error. The genes are TRBV7-9 and TRBJ2-7; TRBD1 or TRBD2 may be the D gene (6 bases each). This CDR3 has 14 amino acids. Germline assignment: CDR1 SEHNR and CDR2 FQNEAQ (reference sequence). DNA of the CDR3: TGCGCCAGCAGCTTGGAAGGGGGGACCTACGAGCAGTACTTC. Translating gives CASSLEGGTYEQYF.